Listed below are T cell receptor beta chains from one sample, sequenced in a study. TCRdb re-called the RT-PCR reads with MiXCR, one entry per CDR3 protein. The sample yields about 680,000 distinct CDR3 sequences, 11% to 15% seen once. The specimen sequenced was memory CD4+ T cells from blood. Receptor source: a female donor in good health, serving as a healthy control. The CDR3 runs from the conserved cysteine through the conserved F or W. D genes are given only for firm matches. Clone size is stated in some rows and not others, as once, few, many or a class when expanded.

TRBJ2-1,TRBD2,many,TRBV6-4,CASSKTSGSSYNEQFF,TGTGCCAGCAGCAAGACTAGCGGGAGCTCCTACAATGAGCAGTTCTTC
TRBJ1-2,TRBD1,NA,TRBV7-2,CASSLAGQSLNYGYTF,TGTGCCAGCAGCTTAGCGGGACAGTCACTTAACTATGGCTACACCTTC
TRBJ1-1,NA,NA,TRBV5-4,CASSVGRANTEAFF,TGTGCCAGCAGCGTCGGCAGGGCGAACACTGAAGCTTTCTTT
TRBJ2-7,NA,many,TRBV9,CASSTLVSPYEQYF,TGTGCCAGCAGCACCCTAGTGAGCCCCTACGAGCAGTACTTC
TRBJ2-7,TRBD2,many,TRBV4-3,CASSQDWLGRGSSYEQYF,TGCGCCAGCAGCCAAGATTGGTTAGGACGCGGGAGTTCCTACGAGCAGTACTTC
TRBJ1-2,TRBD1,NA,TRBV15,CATSPGQPLYGYTF,TGTGCCACCAGTCCGGGACAGCCCCTGTATGGCTACACCTTC
TRBJ1-5,TRBD1,few,TRBV6-6,CATLKKGQGANQPQHF,TGTGCGACACTAAAAAAGGGACAGGGGGCTAATCAGCCCCAGCATTTT
TRBJ2-1,TRBD2,NA,TRBV20-1,CSATGTSGRRQFF,TGCAGTGCTACGGGGACTAGCGGGAGGCGGCAGTTCTTC
TRBJ2-3,TRBD2,NA,TRBV20-1,CSARAITSGSVRSTDTQYF,TGCAGTGCTAGGGCCATCACTAGCGGGAGCGTTCGTAGCACAGATACGCAGTATTTT
TRBJ1-1,NA,few,TRBV10-3,CAISGRGAATEAFF,TGTGCCATCAGTGGGAGGGGGGCAGCCACTGAAGCTTTCTTT
TRBJ2-2,TRBD1,few,TRBV9,CASSVRDREAGELFF,TGTGCCAGCAGCGTCCGGGACAGGGAGGCCGGGGAGCTGTTTTTT
TRBJ2-7,NA,many,TRBV4-1,CASSQIRLEAKDEQYF,TGCGCCAGCAGCCAGATCCGGCTGGAAGCCAAGGACGAGCAGTACTTC
TRBJ2-4,NA,many,TRBV27,CASSQQGNIQYF,TGTGCCAGCAGTCAACAGGGAAACATTCAGTACTTC
TRBJ2-7,NA,NA,TRBV5-6,CASSLRAGIYEQYF,TGTGCCAGCAGCTTGAGGGCGGGGATATACGAGCAGTACTTC
TRBJ2-7,TRBD2,NA,TRBV3-1,CASSLRAGVYEQYF,TGTGCCAGCAGCCTTCGAGCGGGAGTCTACGAGCAGTACTTC
TRBJ2-3,TRBD2,NA,TRBV7-9,CASSLGLAVILGITDTQYF,TGTGCCAGCAGCTTAGGGCTAGCGGTTATCCTGGGGATCACAGATACGCAGTATTTT
TRBJ1-4,TRBD1,many,TRBV20-1,CSAIRTGAEKLFF,TGCAGTGCTATTAGGACAGGGGCAGAAAAACTGTTTTTT
TRBJ2-1,TRBD1,many,TRBV7-3,CASSYDRGPYNEQFF,TGTGCCAGCAGCTACGACAGGGGGCCATACAATGAGCAGTTCTTC
TRBJ1-3,NA,NA,TRBV5-1,CASSLDYQGSAGNTIYF,TGCGCCAGCAGCTTGGATTATCAGGGGTCGGCGGGAAACACCATATATTTT
TRBJ2-3,NA,many,TRBV20-1,CSASSVGLTDTQYF,TGCAGTGCTAGCAGCGTAGGTCTCACAGATACGCAGTATTTT
TRBJ2-1,NA,NA,TRBV20-1,CSARDLGRSYNEQFF,TGCAGTGCTAGAGACCTGGGACGATCCTACAATGAGCAGTTCTTC
TRBJ1-2,NA,NA,TRBV5-1,CASSLAISTGTPNYGYTF,TGCGCCAGCAGCTTGGCCATTTCTACCGGAACGCCTAACTATGGCTACACCTTC
TRBJ2-1,NA,NA,TRBV14,CASSQGAGLAYNEQFF,TGTGCCAGCAGCCAAGGGGCAGGTCTAGCCTACAATGAGCAGTTCTTC
TRBJ2-2,TRBD2,many,TRBV7-2,CASSPGLAGHGELFF,TGTGCCAGCAGTCCGGGACTAGCGGGGCACGGGGAGCTGTTTTTT
TRBJ2-2,TRBD2,few,TRBV20-1,CSAARTSAWNTGELFF,TGCAGTGCAGCCAGGACTAGCGCGTGGAACACCGGGGAGCTGTTTTTT
TRBJ2-3,NA,many,TRBV6-5,CASSTTGMDTQYF,TGTGCCAGCAGTACCACTGGTATGGATACGCAGTATTTT
TRBJ1-6,NA,NA,TRBV6-5,CASRSPPDNSPLHF,TGTGCCAGCAGATCCCCCCCAGATAATTCACCCCTCCACTTT
TRBJ1-4,TRBD1,once,TRBV28,CASRLGQDNEKLFF,TGTGCCAGCAGGCTTGGACAGGATAATGAAAAACTGTTTTTT
TRBJ1-1,TRBD1,many,TRBV10-3,CAISTAGTGQPPAFF,TGTGCCATCAGCACCGCCGGGACAGGCCAACCCCCGGCTTTCTTT
TRBJ2-3,TRBD2,NA,TRBV27,CASLTPKLAGASSGYTDTQYF,TGTGCCAGCCTCACCCCCAAACTAGCGGGAGCGAGTTCTGGCTACACAGATACGCAGTATTTT
TRBJ2-5,TRBD1,few,TRBV5-1,CASSLGQGVTQETQYF,TGCGCCAGCAGCCTGGGACAGGGGGTAACCCAAGAGACCCAGTACTTC
TRBJ1-4,NA,NA,TRBV4-2,CASSSAWAGEKLFF,TGTGCCAGCAGCTCCGCTTGGGCTGGTGAAAAACTGTTTTTT
TRBJ1-3,TRBD1,few,TRBV20-1,CSARQGVGNTIYF,TGCAGTGCTAGGCAGGGGGTTGGAAACACCATATATTTT
TRBJ1-1,TRBD1,once,TRBV7-2,CASSSRTGVDEAFF,TGTGCCAGCAGCTCCCGAACAGGGGTAGATGAAGCTTTCTTT
TRBJ2-2,NA,few,TRBV6-1,CASGYRVPGELFF,TGTGCCAGCGGTTACAGGGTTCCCGGGGAGCTGTTTTTT
TRBJ2-1,TRBD1,few,TRBV9,CASSTSPGGSYNEQFF,TGTGCCAGCAGCACATCTCCAGGGGGTTCCTACAATGAGCAGTTCTTC
TRBJ1-2,NA,many,TRBV4-3,CASSQDAYYGYTF,TGCGCCAGCAGCCAAGATGCCTATTATGGCTACACCTTC
TRBJ1-4,TRBD1,many,TRBV6-5,CASSYSPGTVLFF,TGTGCCAGCAGTTACTCTCCGGGGACAGTACTGTTTTTT
TRBJ2-7,NA,few,TRBV20-1,CSGRPNGYYEQYF,TGCAGTGGGAGACCCAACGGGTACTACGAGCAGTACTTC
TRBJ1-2,TRBD1,NA,TRBV18,CASSPQDRAGDGYTF,TGTGCCAGCTCACCACAAGACAGGGCTGGAGATGGCTACACCTTC
TRBJ1-1,TRBD1,many,TRBV6-1,CATLVQGNRGNTEAFF,TGTGCCACCCTGGTACAGGGGAATCGGGGGAATACTGAAGCTTTCTTT
TRBJ1-1,NA,NA,TRBV28,CASRPGVLLEAFF,TGTGCCAGTCGCCCAGGGGTCCTACTTGAAGCTTTCTTT
TRBJ2-3,NA,many,TRBV27,CASTGHLSTDTQYF,TGTGCCAGCACGGGACACCTTAGCACAGATACGCAGTATTTT
TRBJ2-7,TRBD1,NA,TRBV5-6,CASSSTGETIYEQYF,TGTGCCAGCAGCTCAACAGGGGAAACAATCTACGAGCAGTACTTC
TRBJ2-7,NA,NA,TRBV6-5,CVVLGVRPRKQYF,TGTGTGGTTTTGGGGGTCAGGCCACGGAAACAGTACTTC
TRBJ2-7,TRBD2,few,TRBV12-3/TRBV12-4,CASSRTSGRAGEQYF,TGTGCCAGCAGCAGGACTAGCGGGAGGGCCGGAGAGCAGTACTTC